The entry below gives a single T cell receptor beta chain sequence along with its context. Sequencing was performed with immunoSEQ multiplex PCR; in TCRdb, only in-frame clones are kept and a portion is missing. Seen here are around 70,000 clones, just under 95% observed once, and the top ten hold 0.25%. CDR1 and CDR2 (germline): SGHNT, YENEEA. The junction had 6 bases not matched to a gene; V was cut back by 1 base and J by 0 bases. The CDR3 length is 18 residues. This sample was taken from a study of technical replicates of blood from a handful of donors. Sequencing was done on a sample of T cells isolated from PBMCs. The receptor comes from a human donor in good health. This sequence joins TRBV11-3 and TRBJ2-7; TRBD2 matches at 13 bases. The CDR3 sequence is CASSLGTSGSPLSYEQYF. Written as DNA, the CDR3 is TGTGCCAGCAGCTTAGGGACTAGCGGGAGCCCCCTCTCCTACGAGCAGTACTTC.